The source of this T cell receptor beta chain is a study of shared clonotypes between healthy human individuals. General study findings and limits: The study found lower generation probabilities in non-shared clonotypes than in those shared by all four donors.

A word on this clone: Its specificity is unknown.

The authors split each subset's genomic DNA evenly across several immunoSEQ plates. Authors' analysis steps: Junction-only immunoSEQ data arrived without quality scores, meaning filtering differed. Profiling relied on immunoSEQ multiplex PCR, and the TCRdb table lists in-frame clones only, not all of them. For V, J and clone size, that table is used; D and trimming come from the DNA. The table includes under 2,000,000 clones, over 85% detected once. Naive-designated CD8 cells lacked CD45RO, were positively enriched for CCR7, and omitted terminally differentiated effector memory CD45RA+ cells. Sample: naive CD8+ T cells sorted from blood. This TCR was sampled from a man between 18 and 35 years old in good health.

CDR3 protein: CASSQNTGYFNQPQHF. The CDR3 bases are TGTGCCAGCAGTCAAAACACAGGGTACTTTAATCAGCCCCAGCATTTT. The chain is built from TRBV28 and TRBJ1-5, with D possibly matching TRBD1 (6 bases). This CDR3 has 16 residues. Germline V CDR1 and CDR2: MDHEN, SYDVKM. V was trimmed by 5 bases and J by 4 bases, leaving 18 bases between them.